The present entry profiles one TCR beta chain with its context. Antigen: not known. The data originate from a study of shared clonotypes between healthy human individuals. Authors' analysis steps: ImmunoSEQ only sent back junction sequences with no quality scores, so filtering was done differently. TCRdb's copy holds only in-frame clones and misses some; the assay was immunoSEQ multiplex PCR. That table gives V, J and clone size, and the DNA gave D and trimming. This sample yields almost 700,000 clones, of which about 92% are seen a single time; 24% belongs to the top ten. Terminally differentiated effector memory CD45RA+ cells were excluded by CCR7 positive selection of CD45RO-negative cells. Study-wide results and caveats: Among the subsets, naive ones generally showed larger estimated richness than memory ones.

This CDR3 spans 13 amino acids. Trimming removed 8 bases at V and 2 bases at J, with 13 bases between. Germline CDR1 and CDR2: SNHLY and FYNNEI. This TCR was recovered from a man aged 30 to 45 in good health. The sequenced material came from naive CD8+ T cells sorted from blood. The chain uses TRBV2 and TRBJ2-7; possibly TRBD1 for D (5 bases). The CDR3 is CASDKGSPYEQYF. CDR3 coding DNA: TGTGCCAGCGATAAGGGGTCCCCCTACGAGCAGTACTTC.